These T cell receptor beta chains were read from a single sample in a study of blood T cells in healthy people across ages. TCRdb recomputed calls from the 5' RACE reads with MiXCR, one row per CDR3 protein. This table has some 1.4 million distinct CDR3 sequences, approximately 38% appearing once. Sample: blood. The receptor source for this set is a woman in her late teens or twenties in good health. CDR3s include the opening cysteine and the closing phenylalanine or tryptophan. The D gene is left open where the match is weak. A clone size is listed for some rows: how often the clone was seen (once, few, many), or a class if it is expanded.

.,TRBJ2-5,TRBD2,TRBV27,CARRQLTSGAQYF,TGTGCCCGCAGACAATTGACTAGCGGGGCGCAGTACTTC
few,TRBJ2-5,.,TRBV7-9,CASSLGPLGAVETQYF,TGTGCCAGCAGCTTAGGACCCCTCGGTGCGGTGGAGACCCAGTACTTC
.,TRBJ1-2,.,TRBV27,CASSLFWENYGYTF,TGTGCCAGCAGTTTGTTCTGGGAAAACTATGGCTACACCTTC
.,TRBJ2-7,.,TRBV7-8,CASSGEGVLSYEQYF,TGTGCCAGCAGCGGCGAGGGCGTCCTATCCTACGAGCAGTACTTC
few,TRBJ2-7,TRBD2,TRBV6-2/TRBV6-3,CASSKLAGYEQYF,TGTGCCAGCAGTAAACTAGCGGGCTACGAGCAGTACTTC
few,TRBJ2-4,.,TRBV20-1,CSGVGKNIQYF,TGCAGTGGAGTGGGCAAAAACATTCAGTACTTC
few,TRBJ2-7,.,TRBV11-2,CASSTMPGSYEQYF,TGTGCCAGCAGCACAATGCCGGGGAGCTACGAGCAGTACTTC
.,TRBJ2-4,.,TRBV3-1,CASSPIDKLEQYF,TGTGCCAGCAGCCCCATCGACAAACTGGAGCAGTACTTC
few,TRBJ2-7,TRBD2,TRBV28,CASSLGTSGRTYEQYF,TGTGCCAGCAGTCTGGGGACTAGCGGGAGAACCTACGAGCAGTACTTC
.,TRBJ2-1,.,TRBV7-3,CASSLTAVSSYNEQFF,TGTGCCAGCAGCTTAACGGCCGTGAGCTCCTACAATGAGCAGTTCTTC
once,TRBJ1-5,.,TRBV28,CASTWSGVSNQPQHF,TGTGCCAGCACTTGGTCGGGGGTCAGCAATCAGCCCCAGCATTTT
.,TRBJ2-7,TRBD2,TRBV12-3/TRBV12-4,CASSTSGGQYNEQYF,TGTGCCAGCAGTACTAGCGGGGGCCAATACAATGAGCAGTACTTC
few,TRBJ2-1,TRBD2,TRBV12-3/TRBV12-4,CASNWGGGYNEQFF,TGTGCCAGCAATTGGGGGGGGGGCTACAATGAGCAGTTCTTC
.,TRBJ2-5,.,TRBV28,CASSLDGNMIETQYF,TGTGCCAGCAGTTTAGACGGTAATATGATAGAGACCCAGTACTTC
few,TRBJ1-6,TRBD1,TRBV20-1,CSAQDLQGGHNSPLHF,TGCAGTGCCCAAGACTTACAGGGGGGACACAATTCACCCCTCCACTTT
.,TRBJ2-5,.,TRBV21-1,CASSPRQVEGGNEQYF,TGTGCCAGCAGCCCCCGACAGGTTGAGGGTGGGAATGAGCAGTACTTC
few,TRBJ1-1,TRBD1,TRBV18,CASSPGQGGNSWNTEAFF,TGTGCCAGCTCGCCGGGACAGGGGGGAAATTCCTGGAACACTGAAGCTTTCTTT
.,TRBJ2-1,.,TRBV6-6,CASSYPGVASTNEQFF,TGTGCCAGCAGTTACCCCGGGGTAGCTAGCACTAATGAGCAGTTCTTC
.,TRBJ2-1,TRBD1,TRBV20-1,CSATGQTQPFDEQFF,TGCAGTGCAACGGGACAGACCCAACCTTTTGATGAGCAGTTCTTC
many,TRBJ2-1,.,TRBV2,CASSPQPPNEQFF,TGTGCCAGCTCCCCACAGCCGCCCAATGAGCAGTTCTTC
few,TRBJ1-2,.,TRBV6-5,CASSYSSGSYGYTF,TGTGCCAGCAGTTACTCTTCAGGTTCCTATGGCTACACCTTC
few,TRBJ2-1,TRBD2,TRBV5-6,CASTPSSRGAYNEQFF,TGTGCCAGCACCCCCAGTAGCCGGGGGGCCTACAATGAGCAGTTCTTC
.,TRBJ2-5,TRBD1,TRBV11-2,CAGSLDPVRGETQYF,TGTGCCGGCAGCTTAGATCCGGTCAGGGGGGAGACCCAGTACTTC
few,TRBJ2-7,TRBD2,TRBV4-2,CASSQDLGGFNEQYF,TGTGCCAGCAGCCAAGATTTGGGGGGGTTCAACGAGCAGTACTTC
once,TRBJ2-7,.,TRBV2,CASSRTVQARRSCEQYF,TGTGCCAGCAGCCGAACGGTACAAGCCAGACGAAGCTGCGAGCAGTACTTC
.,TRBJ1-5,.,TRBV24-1,CATSDEQGPQPQHF,TGTGCCACCAGTGACGAACAGGGTCCTCAGCCCCAGCATTTT
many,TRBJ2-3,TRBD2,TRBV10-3,CAISGTSGNTDTQYF,TGTGCCATCAGTGGGACTAGCGGCAACACAGATACGCAGTATTTT
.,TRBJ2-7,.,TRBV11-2,CASSLGGGVVTYEQYF,TGTGCCAGCAGCTTAGGAGGGGGAGTCGTAACCTACGAGCAGTACTTC
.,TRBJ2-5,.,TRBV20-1,CSARDGSRQETQYF,TGCAGTGCTAGAGATGGATCTAGACAAGAGACCCAGTACTTC
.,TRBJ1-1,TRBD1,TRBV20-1,CSARDRDRGPEAFF,TGCAGTGCTAGAGACCGGGACAGGGGGCCTGAAGCTTTCTTT
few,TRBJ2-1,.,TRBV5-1,CASSFTPGRPSEQFF,TGCGCCAGCAGTTTTACTCCCGGAAGACCCAGTGAGCAGTTCTTC
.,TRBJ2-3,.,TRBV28,CASRPARGGTQYF,TGTGCCAGCAGGCCGGCAAGGGGCGGTACGCAGTATTTT